These 29 T cell receptor beta chains share one sample of origin, sequenced in a study of metastatic and nonmetastatic thyroid tumors. Patients had received no treatment of any kind before thyroid surgery. TCRdb re-called the PCR reads via MiXCR. Of around 35,000 clones listed, 17% are singletons. Sequenced input: blood. The receptors shown here come from a female donor with papillary thyroid cancer or a benign thyroid nodule (not recorded which). Some clones in this sample may be carry-over from other donors' samples.

Ten or more counts support this clone. The chain recombines TRBV18 with TRBJ2-7, with 7 bases fitting TRBD2. After removal of 0 bases from V and 6 bases from J, the junction contained 8 bases not matched to a gene. The germline CDR1 and CDR2 sequences are KGHSH and LQKENI. The CDR3 runs 15 residues. For the CDR3, the DNA is TGTGCCAGCTCACCACCGCTAGCGGACCTGGGCGAGCAGTACTTC. Protein product: CASSPPLADLGEQYF. Combining the CDR3 with reference TRBV18 and TRBJ2-7 gives the whole variable domain NAGVMQNPRHLVRRRGQEARLRCSPMKGHSHVYWYRQLPEEGLKFMVYLQKENIIDESGMPKERFSAEFPKEGPSILRIQQVVRGDSAAYFCASSPPLADLGEQYFGPGTRLTVT.

This clone was found many times. The rearrangement joins TRBV24-1 to TRBJ2-1; 13 nucleotides agree with TRBD2. This CDR3 region has 15 residues. Germline V gene data show CDR1 as KGHDR and CDR2 as SFDVKD. Trimming removed 5 bases from V and 8 bases from J; junction bases left unmatched: 5. This chain's CDR3 is CATSGTSGSMDEQFF. The CDR3, as DNA: TGTGCCACCAGTGGGACTAGCGGGAGTATGGATGAGCAGTTCTTC.

This clone was seen repeatedly, ten times or more. A much larger clone differs by one base, so this may be a read error. DNA for the CDR3: TGTGCCAGCACCCCCTCGGGATCGTTGAACACTGAAGCTTTCTTT. This gives the protein CASTPSGSLNTEAFF. The chain uses TRBV27 and TRBJ1-1; D remains unclear. Trimming removed 7 bases at V and 0 bases at J, with 15 bases between. The CDR3 runs 15 residues. Germline values: CDR1 MNHEY, CDR2 SMNVEV (reference sequence).

This clone came up many times. This chain joins TRBV12-3 or TRBV12-4 and TRBJ1-1; D is possibly TRBD1 (5 bases). V gave up 6 bases and J gave up 0 bases, with 14 bases separating them. The CDR3 covers 15 residues. DNA of the CDR3: TGTGCCAGCAGCCATCGTCGGGGGATGAACACTGAAGCTTTCTTT. Protein: CASSHRRGMNTEAFF.

This clone appeared many times. This rearrangement joins TRBV20-1 to TRBJ2-7; D is perhaps TRBD1 or TRBD2 (5 bases each). CDR1 is DFQATT, CDR2 SNEGSKA, per germline (reference sequence). Trimming removed 6 bases at V and 0 bases at J, with 12 bases between. The length of the CDR3 is 13 residues. The CDR3 DNA sequence: TGCAGTGCCCCCAGGGACGGCTCCTACGAGCAGTACTTC. This translates into CSAPRDGSYEQYF.

With regard to this clone: An end of the junction does not agree with germline; a read error may underlie this. The chain couples TRBV27 to TRBJ2-3; D is unresolved. The germline gives CDR1 MNHEY, CDR2 SMNVEV (reference sequence). CDR3 length: 15 residues. Written as DNA, the CDR3 is TGTGCCATCAGTTTATACGGGCCCGAAGTCGGTACGCAGTATTTT. This encodes CAISLYGPEVGTQYF.

As to this clone: Germline and junction disagree at one end, which may indicate a read error. V gene TRBV6-5 combines with J gene TRBJ2-7; D not certain. This CDR3 spans 15 amino acids. CDR1 and CDR2 from the germline V gene are MNHEY and SVGAGI. CDR3 bases: TGTGCCAGCAGTTACTCGGGCCGGCATCAACACGAGCGGTACTTC. Protein sequence: CASSYSGRHQHERYF.

This clone was counted at least ten times. The chain carries TRBV5-1 and TRBJ1-2; 10 bases map to TRBD1. The CDR3 runs 16 residues. V was pared by 4 bases and J by 3 bases, with 9 bases of the junction left unmatched. The germline gives CDR1 SGHRS, CDR2 YFSETQ. The CDR3 protein is CASSPGTGAIYYGYTF. CDR3 nucleotides: TGCGCCAGCAGCCCTGGGACAGGGGCGATTTACTATGGCTACACCTTC.

This clone came up many times. The chain couples TRBV5-1 to TRBJ1-2; weak D call: TRBD1 (5 bases). The ends were cut back, 0 bases at V and 7 bases at J, with 28 bases in the middle. This CDR3 region has 19 residues. Germline lookup yields CDR1 SGHRS and CDR2 YFSETQ. The CDR3 here is CASSLGWRDLGSSVGGYTF. CDR3 nucleotide sequence: TGCGCCAGCAGCTTGGGATGGCGGGACCTTGGCTCGTCGGTCGGTGGCTACACCTTC.

This clone was detected only a few times. The chain uses TRBV19 and TRBJ1-5; no firm D call. The ends were cut back, 7 bases at V and 11 bases at J, with 18 bases in the middle. CDR3 length equals 13 residues. Germline CDR1 is LNHDA and CDR2 is SQIVND (reference sequence). Written as DNA, the CDR3 is TGTGCCAGTACCCCGCGTGAAATGTGGACCCAGCATTTT. It codes for CASTPREMWTQHF.

The V call is TRBV24-1, the J call TRBJ2-2, with 7 bases that match TRBD2. The germline V gene has CDR1 KGHDR and CDR2 SFDVKD. The CDR3 is made up of 18 amino acids. V lost 5 bases and J lost 6; bases outside the gene matches: 17. CDR3 region: CATSVRPGLSGGAGELFF. The CDR3 DNA follows: TGTGCCACCAGTGTCAGGCCGGGACTATCTGGAGGAGCCGGGGAGCTGTTTTTT.

This clone was seen repeatedly, ten times or more. The chain carries TRBV5-5 and TRBJ2-1; TRBD2 aligns across 13 bases. CDR3 length: 15 residues. The V segment lost 4 bases and the J segment 6 bases; nucleotides outside the gene matches: 4. From germline, CDR1 is SGHKS and CDR2 YYEKEE (reference sequence). The CDR3 is CASSPGLAGVNEQFF. The CDR3 DNA is TGTGCCAGCAGCCCTGGACTAGCGGGAGTCAATGAGCAGTTCTTC.

This clone appeared many times. This chain joins TRBV28 and TRBJ1-4, with D maybe TRBD1 (5 bases). The CDR3 spans 16 residues. Germline V gives CDR1 MDHEN, CDR2 SYDVKM. Trimming removed 2 bases at V and 8 bases at J, with 18 bases between. CDR3 DNA sequence: TGTGCCAGCAGTTTAAAGGGTGCAGGGCATTGGGAAAAACTGTTTTTT. Protein sequence: CASSLKGAGHWEKLFF.

This clone appeared many times. The J gene is TRBJ2-7, the V gene TRBV18; D possibly corresponds to TRBD1 (6 bases). CDR3 length: 13 residues. Per germline, CDR1 KGHSH and CDR2 LQKENI. The germline V and J ends were trimmed by 5 bases and 4 bases, with 12 bases remaining between them. The DNA for the CDR3 is TGTGCCAGCTCAGGGGAAACAGGGTACGAGCAGTACTTC. Translating it yields CASSGETGYEQYF.

This chain joins TRBV10-2 and TRBJ1-5, with no clear D. The germline CDR1 and CDR2 sequences are WSHSY and SAAADI. The CDR3 loop spans 15 amino acids. V was trimmed by 11 bases and J by 6 bases, leaving 23 bases between them. CDR3 sequence: CALFGQWQYGQPQHF. The CDR3 DNA reads as TGCGCCCTGTTTGGCCAGTGGCAGTATGGTCAGCCCCAGCATTTT.

This clone was observed many times. V usage is TRBV27 and J usage is TRBJ1-1; perhaps TRBD1 as D (5 bases). The CDR3 length is 14 residues. V dropped 6 bases and J dropped 4 bases, with 15 bases sitting between them. The germline V gene has CDR1 MNHEY and CDR2 SMNVEV (reference sequence). The CDR3 sequence: CASRSPWGVTEAFF. The CDR3 bases are TGTGCCAGCAGGTCCCCCTGGGGGGTCACTGAAGCTTTCTTT.

This clone was counted many times. The rearrangement joins TRBV6-4 to TRBJ2-1; D unresolved. There are 13 residues in the CDR3. V was trimmed by 2 bases and J by 8 bases, leaving 10 bases between them. The germline V gene has CDR1 MRHNA and CDR2 SNTAGT. The chain's CDR3 is CASSDREIDEQFF. The CDR3 coding sequence is TGTGCCAGCAGTGACCGAGAAATAGATGAGCAGTTCTTC.

This clone was detected many times. This chain joins TRBV12-3 or TRBV12-4 and TRBJ1-1; tentatively, D is TRBD1 (5 bases). V dropped 5 bases and J dropped 4 bases, with 11 bases sitting between them. The CDR3 has 13 residues. CDR3 sequence: CASSILRGTEAFF. The CDR3, as DNA: TGTGCCAGCAGTATCCTAAGGGGCACTGAAGCTTTCTTT.

The rearrangement uses TRBV19 and TRBJ1-5; TRBD1 agrees at 8 bases. Germline trimming cut 4 bases from V and 7 bases from J; bases unmatched to any gene: 6. The CDR3 contains 14 residues. Germline V CDR1 and CDR2: LNHDA, SQIVND (reference sequence). CDR3: CASSTTGDGQPQHF. CDR3 DNA sequence: TGTGCCAGTAGTACGACAGGGGACGGGCAGCCCCAGCATTTT.

This clone was seen a handful of times. V and J are TRBV28 and TRBJ2-7; weak D call: TRBD1 (6 bases). Deletions cut 11 bases from V and 2 bases from J, with 22 bases between. Germline-derived CDR1 and CDR2 are MDHEN and SYDVKM. This CDR3 spans 15 amino acids. This CDR3 is CACTPMGDIPYEQYF. The CDR3 nucleotides read TGTGCCTGCACCCCCATGGGGGACATACCCTACGAGCAGTACTTC.

This chain connects TRBV12-3 or TRBV12-4 to TRBJ2-7; D uncertain. The CDR3 covers 14 residues. V shed 7 bases and J shed 3 bases, with 16 bases lying between them. As DNA, the CDR3 is TGTGCCAGCATTTTCCAGGTAAGCCTCTACGAGCAGTACTTC. It yields the protein CASIFQVSLYEQYF.

This clone was seen more than once but under ten times. The gene calls are TRBV6-6 and TRBJ1-6, with no clear D. The V end lost 2 bases, the J end lost 8 bases, and 16 bases lay between the germline ends. Germline-derived CDR1 and CDR2 are MNHNY and SVGAGI (reference sequence). The CDR3 is made up of 16 amino acids. CDR3 in DNA: TGTGCCAGCAGTTACGTACCTTACCGCGAGGATTCACCCCTCCACTTT. Residues: CASSYVPYREDSPLHF.

This clone appeared once. Sequence at one end of the junction differs from germline and may be a read error. The chain couples TRBV5-1 to TRBJ2-1; D remains ambiguous. The CDR3 sequence is 12 residues long. Germline CDR1 reads SGHRS; CDR2 reads YFSETQ. The CDR3 DNA is TGTGCCAGCAGAGCCGTCTACAATGAGCAGTTCTTC. Protein product: CASRAVYNEQFF.

The sample holds many counts of this clone. The chain links TRBV18 to TRBJ1-2; D is perhaps TRBD1 (6 bases). In germline, CDR1 is KGHSH, CDR2 LQKENI. Trimming stripped 4 bases from V and 5 bases from J, with 17 bases between. CDR3 length equals 15 residues. CDR3 region: CASSRREGGRYGYTF. Here the CDR3 DNA reads TGTGCCAGCTCACGACGAGAGGGGGGACGATATGGCTACACCTTC.

This rearrangement joins TRBV20-1 to TRBJ2-7, with TRBD1 matching 9 bases. Germline V lookup: CDR1 DFQATT, CDR2 SNEGSKA (reference sequence). The CDR3 is 13 residues long. The CDR3 DNA sequence: TGCATTTCTATTCCGGACAGGGGTTACGAGCAGTACTTC. Encoded protein: CISIPDRGYEQYF.

A remark on this clone: A much larger clone is a single base away; this may be a read error. CDR3 loop: CSSSLLTSVKNIQYF. The CDR3 DNA reads TGCTCCAGCAGCCTTCTGACTAGCGTCAAAAACATTCAGTACTTC. The genes are TRBV4-3 and TRBJ2-4, with 8 positions matching TRBD2. The CDR3 extends over 15 amino acids. The germline V gene has CDR1 LGHNA and CDR2 YSLEER.

This clone was found many times. The J gene is TRBJ1-5, the V gene TRBV19, with a possible D match to TRBD1 (5 bases). V shed 4 bases and J shed 6 bases, with 16 bases lying between them. The CDR3 length is 15 residues. Germline assignment: CDR1 LNHDA and CDR2 SQIVND (reference sequence). DNA of the CDR3: TGTGCCAGTAGTAATACGGGGGGAAGGAGTCAGCCCCAGCATTTT. Its protein is CASSNTGGRSQPQHF.

This clone was seen many times. The rearrangement joins TRBV4-2 to TRBJ2-1; 13 bases are shared with TRBD2. The CDR3 runs to 15 residues. Germline V CDR1 and CDR2: LGHNA, YNFKEQ. The ends lost 4 bases at V and 8 bases at J; junction bases unmatched: 5. In nucleotides, the CDR3 is TGTGCCAGCAGCCTACTAGCGGGAGGGTCGGATGAGCAGTTCTTC. Translating it yields CASSLLAGGSDEQFF.

This clone has a count of ten or more. The chain is built from TRBV2 and TRBJ2-5, with D maybe TRBD2 (6 bases). Germline-derived CDR1 and CDR2 are SNHLY and FYNNEI. The CDR3 sequence is 14 residues long. V was shortened by 4 bases and J by 5 bases, with 14 bases between the two germline ends. CDR3 sequence: CASSGGVLSETQYF. The CDR3 DNA follows: TGTGCCAGCAGTGGGGGGGTTCTGTCGGAGACCCAGTACTTC.